This TCR beta chain was recovered during a study of Ad26.COV2.S vaccination and SARS-CoV-2 variants. The data were produced by immunoSEQ multiplex PCR, yet TCRdb's version contains in-frame clones alone and is incomplete. The sample records 360,000 or so clones, roughly 87% being singletons. Regarding treatment: some 20 received Ad26.COV2.S at low or high dose, single or two shots; about 5 received placebo; per-sample allocation not given. Day 63 after the first vaccine or placebo injection was the time point for sampling. Donor was an adult aged 18-55 years in Boston. The J segment lost 13 bases and the V segment lost 3 bases, leaving 15 bases of the junction unmatched. This CDR3 region has 15 residues. The germline gives CDR1 GTSNPN, CDR2 SVGIG (reference sequence).

The sequencing here drew on peripheral blood, taken in a trial of Ad26.COV2.S vaccine versus placebo. V usage is TRBV30 and J usage is TRBJ2-1; 10 bases are shared with TRBD2. This clonotype was sampled from a person aged 18-60 years who received the Ad26.COV2.S COVID-19 vaccine or a placebo. CDR3 loop: CAWSSGLAGALEQFF. Written as DNA, the CDR3 is TGTGCCTGGAGCTCAGGGCTAGCGGGGGCCCTCGAACAGTTCTTC.